This record covers a single TCR beta chain. This entry is derived from a study of blood T cell repertoires in COVID-19. Trimming removed 3 bases from V and 0 bases from J; junction bases left unmatched: 1. Germline V gives CDR1 KGHDR, CDR2 SFDVKD. The CDR3 covers 16 residues. Clinical history reported by participants formed the basis on which cohorts were assigned. Donors of Cohort 3 who recovered were those that had two negative PCRs, clearance, or symptom resolution. Authors' analysis steps: By means of reference gene primer amplification, nucleated cell counts were estimated. The data were produced by immunoSEQ multiplex PCR, yet TCRdb's version contains in-frame clones alone and is incomplete. The DNA gave D and trimming, while V, J and clone size come from that table. The top ten clones hold approximately 6.2% of a sample with a few hundred thousand clones, 84% of them seen once.

Sequenced input: PBMCs or T cells enriched from blood (not recorded which). The origin of this receptor is a woman aged 40 to 55 who had recovered from COVID-19. The chain combines TRBV24-1 with TRBJ2-1; 10 bases are a match to TRBD2. DNA of the CDR3: TGTGCCACCAGTGATCCTAGCGGGAGCTCCTACAATGAGCAGTTCTTC. Encoded protein: CATSDPSGSSYNEQFF.